This TCR beta chain derives from a study of blood T cell repertoires in COVID-19 (dated by TCRdb to 2018 to 2021). For the study in its entirety: Samples covering the acute and convalescent phases of COVID-19 were provided by collaborators in the United States, Italy and Spain. Samples came from the ongoing ImmuneRACE study (first 160 participants) plus 1,254 subjects from 6 global collaborators. The repertoires were made available in a free public database intended to serve as a resource for research on the immune response to SARS-CoV-2. The prospective study material was composed of cDNA or gDNA derived from T cells, B-cell-depleted T cells, or PBMCs. Deeply sampled blood TCRbeta repertoires from subjects exposed to, actively infected with, or recovered from COVID-19 were included in the dataset. Nearly every sample came with metadata listing a de-identified subject ID, COVID-19 status, age in years and sex. Where available, HLA class I and class II types were obtained from metadata supplied by the sample provider rather than from assay-based typing.

Reading the germline V gene (reference sequence) gives CDR1 SGHKS and CDR2 YYEKEE. V and J are truncated by 4 bases and 3 bases respectively, leaving an intervening sequence of 11 bases. Including cysteine and phenylalanine, the CDR3 has 13 amino acids. CDR3 DNA is the only sequence kept; it has 39 bases, read in frame from the first base. Beyond this particular receptor, the publication reports: Clinical and demographic metadata were provided uncurated, with the amount varying by source and participant.

Comment on this clone: Its antigen target is currently unknown. There are no base qualities to consult, and no much larger clone falls within one base.

At one collaborating source in Seattle, patients were enrolled during active infection and were followed longitudinally through the course of disease. Each collaborating institution followed its own protocols to collect whole blood in K2EDTA tubes. For TCRbeta analysis, collaborators shipped samples as frozen whole blood, isolated PBMCs, or DNA extracted from either of those sample types. The immunoSEQ Assay, a bias-controlled multiplex PCR, was used to amplify TCRbeta CDR3 regions from genomic DNA. Per the authors' processing: The number of nucleated cells in each sample was estimated from the amplification of reference gene primers within the assay. Sequence reads were collapsed and filtered to measure the absolute abundance of every unique TCRbeta CDR3 rearrangement. For each sample, productive Simpson clonality was calculated by taking the square root of Simpson's diversity index across productive rearrangements. Drawn from immuneACCESS, this table holds only the in-frame rearrangements with V and J called that TCRdb kept. Clones are partly lost; checked studies trace under half to an unresolved V gene and leave the rest unexplained. V, J and clone size reflect that table, while D and trimming were determined from the DNA. The sample yields roughly 380,000 clones; approximately 89% were counted once. The ten largest clones add up to under 2% of the sample.

The chain links TRBV5-5 with TRBJ2-7; TRBD1 is a possible D gene, resting on 5 matching bases. Sequencing was carried out using peripheral blood. The clonotype originates from a middle-aged woman with COVID-19, enrolled during active disease. CDR3 region: CASSHKGDYEQYF. The DNA sequence is TGTGCCAGCAGCCATAAAGGGGACTACGAGCAGTACTTC.